The clone carrying this T cell receptor (beta chain) came up a few times. Its antigen is currently unknown. This record belongs to a study of yellow fever vaccine responses in identical twins. Study-wide results and caveats: A vaccine T cell response that seemed partly convergent and partly personalized was reported in twins.

Germline V lookup: CDR1 MNHEY, CDR2 SVGAGI. Trimming removed 2 bases from V and 6 bases from J, with 14 bases in between. The CDR3 spans 15 residues. TCRdb called the RT-PCR reads again in MiXCR, with one record for every CDR3 protein. This repertoire shows approximately 6,900 distinct CDR3 sequences, around 84% found once; its top ten account for 3% to 4%. The chain recombines TRBV6-5 with TRBJ2-1, with D perhaps TRBD2 (5 bases). This sample comprised T cells from blood (PBMCs), unsorted or a sorted subset (not recorded which), obtained before or after yellow fever vaccination (not recorded which). The TCR originated in a woman aged 18 to 35 who received the yellow fever vaccine. DNA for the CDR3: TGTGCCAGCAGTTACCTCCACCTAGAGGGCAATGAGCAGTTCTTC. It is translated as CASSYLHLEGNEQFF.